This T cell receptor (beta chain) was recovered during a study of CD8+ T cells in alopecia areata. Broader study findings: Scalp repertoires also include resident alphabeta T cells from normal skin.

Following RNA extraction, reverse transcription yielded cDNA that acted as the sequencing template. Only in-frame clones appear in the TCRdb table, and some are missing; sequencing was by immunoSEQ multiplex PCR. The sample consists of some 150,000 clones, roughly 58% of them appearing once. Germline lookup yields CDR1 SGDLS and CDR2 YYNGEE. The CDR3 consists of 14 residues. With 0 bases clipped from V and 4 bases from J, the junction kept 2 bases outside the gene matches. The treatment is: oral pan-JAK inhibitor, 5-10 mg twice daily. In regard to this clone: What it binds is unknown.

This chain joins TRBV9 and TRBJ2-7; TRBD1 agrees at 9 bases. The sequencing here drew on CD4+ T cells sorted from blood, taken at roughly week 55, from a patient treated with tofacitinib. This receptor was identified in a human donor with alopecia areata. The CDR3 DNA reads as TGTGCCAGCAGCGTAGACAGGGGGCCTTACGAGCAGTACTTC. It specifies CASSVDRGPYEQYF.